This TCR beta chain is from a study of blood T cells in healthy people across ages. A second about 6 to 11 cycle PCR used barcoded and J-beta primers. TCRdb independently ran MiXCR on the 5' RACE reads; one entry per CDR3 protein. This table has 800,000 to 1,300,000 distinct CDR3 sequences, around 27% appearing once. Study-wide results and limits: Per-million-T-cell TCR beta diversity fell roughly linearly with age.

The CDR3 has 13 residues. CDR1 MNHEY and CDR2 SVGAGI come from the germline V gene. V lost 6 bases to trimming and J lost 4 bases, with 12 bases between them. A note on this clonotype: Its cognate antigen is unknown.

These same data were also listed under a study on T cells of mothers and their children.

The genes are TRBV6-5 and TRBJ1-2; D not certain. This clonotype originated in a girl aged 2-10 years in good health. Input material: blood. As DNA, the CDR3 is TGTGCCAGCAGAAGTCAGATAGTCTATGGCTACACCTTC. Translation gives CASRSQIVYGYTF.